This is a list of T cell receptor beta chains from one sample in a study of a mutant IDH1 vaccine in newly diagnosed glioma. Data came from immunoSEQ multiplex PCR; TCRdb stores just in-frame clones and leaves some out. Seen here are about 92,000 clones, roughly four fifths observed once, and the top ten hold approximately 7.4%. The sequencing used PBMCs, collected from a glioma patient treated with radiotherapy, temozolomide or both. The receptors stem from a woman aged 45 to 65 with glioma. Each CDR3 is given with its conserved first and last residue. The D gene is left open where the match is weak. The size of a clone is reported for some rows only, either as once, few or many, or as a class for expanded clones.

clone size,V gene,D gene,J gene,CDR3 protein,CDR3 DNA
NA,TRBV10-3,TRBD1,TRBJ1-3,CAISGTERTGNTIYF,TGTGCCATTAGTGGGACAGAGCGGACGGGAAACACCATATATTTT
NA,TRBV4-1,TRBD1,TRBJ1-6,CASSQHRDRGWSPLHF,TGCGCCAGCAGCCAACACCGGGACAGAGGATGGTCACCCCTCCACTTT
NA,TRBV5-1,NA,TRBJ2-7,CASNPGSLSYEQYF,TGCGCCAGCAATCCAGGGTCACTTTCCTACGAGCAGTACTTC
NA,TRBV5-6,TRBD2,TRBJ2-3,CASSHTGRARTDTQYF,TGTGCCAGCAGCCATACGGGGAGGGCGCGCACAGATACGCAGTATTTT
NA,TRBV10-2,TRBD2,TRBJ2-3,CASRGAGGGDTQYF,TGCGCCAGCAGGGGGGCGGGGGGGGGAGATACGCAGTATTTT
NA,TRBV6-1,TRBD1,TRBJ2-3,CASRQGYGTDTQYF,TGTGCCAGCAGACAGGGGTACGGGACAGATACGCAGTATTTT
NA,TRBV4-2,NA,TRBJ2-5,CASSQDEGRRGETQYF,TGTGCCAGCAGCCAAGATGAAGGGCGGAGGGGAGAGACCCAGTACTTC
NA,TRBV5-1,NA,TRBJ2-2,CASSLGRRAGELFF,TGCGCCAGCAGCTTGGGTCGGCGAGCTGGGGAGCTGTTTTTT
once,TRBV4-3,NA,TRBJ2-5,CASSQPQETQYF,TGCGCCAGCAGCCAACCCCAAGAGACCCAGTACTTC
NA,TRBV4-2,NA,TRBJ1-6,CASSPSVNSYNSPLHF,TGTGCCAGCAGCCCCTCGGTAAACTCCTATAATTCACCCCTCCACTTT
NA,TRBV4-1,TRBD2,TRBJ2-7,CASSQVASGISYEQYF,TGCGCCAGCAGCCAAGTGGCTAGCGGGATATCCTACGAGCAGTACTTC
NA,TRBV6-6,NA,TRBJ1-2,CASSYSLTGNYGYTF,TGTGCCAGCAGTTACTCCCTTACAGGGAACTATGGCTACACCTTC
NA,TRBV10-3,TRBD1,TRBJ2-7,CATRPGQGIGEQYF,TGTGCCACACGACCGGGACAGGGTATTGGCGAGCAGTACTTC
NA,TRBV5-1,NA,TRBJ1-2,CASSSGTANYGYTF,TGCGCCAGCAGCTCGGGGACGGCTAACTATGGCTACACCTTC
NA,TRBV5-1,TRBD2,TRBJ2-7,CASSLGPGGEQYF,TGCGCCAGCAGCTTGGGCCCCGGGGGGGAGCAGTACTTC
NA,TRBV6-1,TRBD2,TRBJ2-7,CASRVTSGSSYEQYF,TGTGCCAGCAGAGTTACTAGCGGGAGCTCCTACGAGCAGTACTTC
NA,TRBV9,NA,TRBJ1-6,CASSPPGSSYNSPLHF,TGTGCCAGCAGCCCTCCCGGGAGCTCCTATAATTCACCCCTCCACTTT
NA,TRBV7-7,TRBD1,TRBJ2-1,CASSAGTGGNEQFF,TGTGCTAGCAGCGCTGGGACAGGGGGGAATGAGCAGTTCTTC
NA,TRBV4-2,NA,TRBJ2-5,CASSQEVSGGETQYF,TGTGCCAGCAGCCAAGAAGTATCTGGGGGGGAGACCCAGTACTTC
NA,TRBV2,NA,TRBJ1-4,CASSEKEKLFF,TGTGCCAGCAGTGAGAAAGAAAAACTGTTTTTT